This TCR beta chain was sequenced during a study of post-analysis software for immune sequencing data. The overall study: The courses of disease that were included comprised relapsing-remitting, secondary progressive and progressive-relapsing multiple sclerosis.

This clonotype was observed a handful of times. Its antigen is unidentified. Incorporated into the TCR beta cDNA libraries were unique molecular identifiers, which served to reduce PCR and sequencing biases. When roughly 1 to 10 million T cells were used, they gave 500,000 or so cDNA molecules. TCRdb recomputed calls from the PCR reads with MiXCR, one row per CDR3 protein. The sample shows roughly 600,000 distinct CDR3 sequences, roughly 47% of them seen only once. In germline, CDR1 is DFQATT, CDR2 SNEGSKA (reference sequence). The length of the CDR3 is 14 residues. V shed 1 base and J shed 5 bases, with 14 bases lying between them. Study-wide results and caveats: In patients, about five TRBV segments were more frequent than in controls, with TRBV5-6, TRBV5-1 and TRBV20-1 among them. Controls' normalized Chao1 diversity significantly exceeded that of multiple sclerosis patients. Samples sharing a preparation batch grouped tightly together when assessed by F measure.

This TCR derives from a girl between 5 and 17 years old with multiple sclerosis. Sequenced sample: blood. The chain joins TRBV20-1 to TRBJ2-5, with D possibly being TRBD2 (5 bases). This CDR3 is CSARGTAPQETQYF. The CDR3 region has the DNA TGCAGTGCTAGAGGGACTGCCCCCCAGGAGACCCAGTACTTC.